These 21 T cell receptor beta chains were all obtained from the same sample, sequenced in a study of cytomegalovirus exposure and HLA in healthy donors. Primers for the PCR totalled 60 Vbeta and 13 Jbeta. Only in-frame clones appear in the TCRdb table, and some are missing; sequencing was by immunoSEQ multiplex PCR. The sample includes over 100,000 clones, 74% seen only once; the top ten take around 5%. Sequenced material: PBMCs. The origin of the receptors is a young man in good health and CMV-seropositive.

The J gene is TRBJ2-3, the V gene TRBV9; possible D gene TRBD2, 6 bases. CDR3 length: 14 amino acids. Germline CDR1 and CDR2: SGDLS and YYNGEE. V dropped 3 bases and J dropped 4 bases, with 12 bases sitting between them. The CDR3 DNA sequence: TGTGCCAGCAGCGCCGGGACTTCCTCAGATACGCAGTATTTT. This translates into CASSAGTSSDTQYF.

The chain combines TRBV19 with TRBJ1-6; 7 bases line up with TRBD1. The CDR3 is 13 residues long. J lost 10 bases, V lost 4 bases, and 4 bases had no gene match. Germline CDR1 reads LNHDA; CDR2 reads SQIVND (reference sequence). The CDR3 nucleotides are TGTGCCAGTAGTAGACAGGGTGAGTCACCCCTCCACTTT. Its translation is CASSRQGESPLHF. The complete variable domain, with remaining parts taken from reference TRBV19 and TRBJ1-6, reads DGGITQSPKYLFRKEGQNVTLSCEQNLNHDAMYWYRQDPGQGLRLIYYSQIVNDFQKGDIAEGYSVSREKKESFPLTVTSAQKNPTAFYLCASSRQGESPLHFGNGTRLTVT.

CDR3 protein: CASSQSNQPQHF. DNA of the CDR3: TGTGCCAGCAGCCAAAGCAATCAGCCCCAGCATTTT. The J gene is TRBJ1-5, the V gene TRBV7-2, with no clear D. The germline V gene has CDR1 SGHTA and CDR2 FQGNSA. V shed 5 bases and J shed 1 base, with 3 bases lying between them. The CDR3 has 12 amino acids.

The V gene is TRBV6-1, the J gene TRBJ2-5, with D possibly matching TRBD2 (6 bases). The end of the DNA is better explained by TRBJ2-7, so the J call may be wrong. Germline CDR1 is MNHNS and CDR2 is SASEGT. The CDR3 runs 14 residues. The CDR3 DNA reads as TGTGCCAGCATCTGGGCCGAGGACTACTACGAGCAGTACTTC. It codes for CASIWAEDYYEQYF.

The rearrangement links TRBV19 to TRBJ1-4; 7 bases align to TRBD1. The V gene end was trimmed by 5 bases and the J gene end by 6 bases; junction bases not matched to a gene: 9. Germline CDR1 is LNHDA and CDR2 is SQIVND (reference sequence). This CDR3 is built from 15 residues. In DNA, the CDR3 is TGTGCCAGTAGTCTTAATACAGGGGCTGATGAAAAACTGTTTTTT. Translating it yields CASSLNTGADEKLFF.

The chain has TRBV27 and TRBJ1-1; D is ambiguous. Germline V gives CDR1 MNHEY, CDR2 SMNVEV (reference sequence). V was trimmed by 3 bases and J by 2 bases, leaving 7 bases between them. This CDR3 is 13 amino acids long. The CDR3 bases are TGTGCCAGCAGTTTGGCAGATAACACTGAAGCTTTCTTT. Translation: CASSLADNTEAFF.

This chain uses TRBV19 with TRBJ1-4; no clear D. The CDR3 is 13 amino acids. Germline-derived CDR1 and CDR2 are LNHDA and SQIVND (reference sequence). V lost 9 bases to trimming and J lost 4 bases, with 12 bases between them. Here the CDR3 DNA reads TGTGCCAGCCGACGGAGCAATAATGAAAAACTGTTTTTT. It yields the protein CASRRSNNEKLFF. Supplemented by reference TRBV19 and TRBJ1-4, the full variable domain reads DGGITQSPKYLFRKEGQNVTLSCEQNLNHDAMYWYRQDPGQGLRLIYYSQIVNDFQKGDIAEGYSVSREKKESFPLTVTSAQKNPTAFYLCASRRSNNEKLFFGSGTQLSVL.

The chain uses TRBV5-4 and TRBJ1-2; unclear D gene. Germline CDR1 reads SGHNT; CDR2 reads YYREEE (reference sequence). V was clipped by 5 bases and J by 4 bases, with 21 bases between them. The CDR3 has 16 residues. As DNA, the CDR3 is TGTGCCAGCAGACGGGGAGGGCCCGGCCTCCTCTATGGCTACACCTTC. Translation: CASRRGGPGLLYGYTF.

This chain links TRBV19 with TRBJ1-4; D ambiguous. Trimming took 7 bases from V and 4 from J, leaving 16 bases between them. This CDR3 region has 15 residues. Germline V CDR1 and CDR2: LNHDA, SQIVND (reference sequence). The CDR3 nucleotides read TGTGCCAGTATGGGCCAAAGCTTAAATAATGAAAAACTGTTTTTT. Translated, it gives CASMGQSLNNEKLFF.

This clone was seen only a few times. The chain has TRBV5-1 and TRBJ2-5, with TRBD1 matching over 10 bases. The CDR3 consists of 14 residues. CDR1 and CDR2 (germline): SGHRS, YFSETQ. J was trimmed by 3 bases and V by 3 bases; bases with no gene match: 2. This chain's CDR3 is CASSWTGGEETQYF. CDR3 DNA: TGCGCCAGCAGCTGGACAGGGGGGGAAGAGACCCAGTACTTC.

The gene calls are TRBV5-1 and TRBJ1-2; D remains unclear. This CDR3 is 13 amino acids long. V dropped 3 bases and J dropped 3 bases, with 9 bases sitting between them. Per germline, CDR1 SGHRS and CDR2 YFSETQ. CDR3 residues: CASSSRVDYGYTF. In DNA, the CDR3 is TGCGCCAGCAGCTCTAGAGTAGACTATGGCTACACCTTC.

This clone has only one observation. The chain joins TRBV5-6 to TRBJ2-2; TRBD2 aligns across 15 bases. The J segment lost 1 base and the V segment lost 4 bases, leaving 8 bases of the junction unmatched. The CDR3 runs 19 residues. Germline lookup yields CDR1 SGHDT and CDR2 YYEEEE. CDR3 loop: CASSGGLAGGLWNTGELFF. The CDR3 DNA reads as TGTGCCAGCAGCGGGGGACTAGCGGGGGGATTATGGAACACCGGGGAGCTGTTTTTT.

The rearrangement joins TRBV6-1 to TRBJ1-4; D is undetermined. The germline V gene encodes CDR1 MNHNS and CDR2 SASEGT. The CDR3 covers 15 residues. The ends were cut back, 4 bases at V and 0 bases at J, with 9 bases in the middle. The chain's CDR3 is CASSANSATNEKLFF. The CDR3 nucleotides are TGTGCCAGCAGTGCGAACAGTGCAACTAATGAAAAACTGTTTTTT.

The CDR3 DNA sequence: TGTGCCAGCGGAGGGGCGAGATATGGCTACACCTTC. Protein sequence: CASGGARYGYTF. V is TRBV6-5 and J is TRBJ1-2; possible D gene TRBD1, 5 bases. Trimming cost V 8 bases and J 5 bases, with 12 bases left between them. Per the germline V gene, CDR1 is MNHEY and CDR2 is SVGAGI. CDR3 length: 12 amino acids.

The V call is TRBV11-2, the J call TRBJ2-5; D uncertain. The end of the DNA is better explained by TRBJ2-7, so the J call may be wrong. Germline V lookup: CDR1 SGHAT, CDR2 FQNNGV. CDR3 length: 12 amino acids. CDR3 coding DNA: TGTGCCAGCAGCATAATTCCCTACGAGCAGTACTTC. Translation gives CASSIIPYEQYF.

This clone was seen a handful of times. In the same sample, other DNA sequences code for this CDR3. The V and J genes are TRBV5-1 and TRBJ2-5; 7 bases fit TRBD2. Germline loops: CDR1 SGHRS, CDR2 YFSETQ. Trimming cost V 0 bases and J 4 bases; bases outside gene matches: 3. This CDR3 is built from 14 residues. The CDR3 coding sequence is TGCGCCAGCAGCTTGGTGGGGAGGGGAGAGACCCAGTACTTC. Translating it yields CASSLVGRGETQYF.

This clone was counted a few times. This chain uses TRBV2 with TRBJ1-6; D call uncertain. CDR1 and CDR2 (germline): SNHLY, FYNNEI. The V end lost 2 bases, the J end lost 12 bases, and 5 bases lay between the germline ends. This CDR3 is 11 amino acids long. Here the CDR3 DNA reads TGTGCCAGCAGTGAACCTAAACCCCTCCACTTT. It encodes CASSEPKPLHF. The variable domain in full, with the rest retrieved from reference TRBV2 and TRBJ1-6, is EPEVTQTPSHQVTQMGQEVILRCVPISNHLYFYWYRQILGQKVEFLVSFYNNEISEKSEIFDDQFSVERPDGSNFTLKIRSTKLEDSAMYFCASSEPKPLHFGNGTRLTVT.

The chain has TRBV10-2 and TRBJ1-4; D remains ambiguous. This CDR3 contains 15 residues. CDR1 is WSHSY, CDR2 SAAADI, per germline. V lost 3 bases to trimming and J lost 4 bases, with 12 bases between them. The CDR3 is CASSDARAGNEKLFF. Here the CDR3 DNA reads TGCGCCAGCAGTGACGCCCGTGCGGGTAATGAAAAACTGTTTTTT.

The rearrangement joins TRBV5-4 to TRBJ2-3; 7 nucleotides align to TRBD2. V dropped 4 bases and J dropped 2; count of bases not matched to a gene: 7. CDR1 and CDR2 from the germline V gene are SGHNT and YYREEE (reference sequence). There are 15 residues in the CDR3. The chain's CDR3 is CASSRVGGTTDTQYF. The CDR3 DNA follows: TGTGCCAGCAGCCGAGTCGGGGGGACCACAGATACGCAGTATTTT.

The chain joins TRBV30 to TRBJ1-1, with 9 bases lining up with TRBD1. The V gene end was trimmed by 4 bases and the J gene end by 0 bases; junction bases not matched to a gene: 6. Germline assignment: CDR1 GTSNPN and CDR2 SVGIG (reference sequence). The CDR3 extends over 15 amino acids. The CDR3 reads CAWTRDREMNTEAFF. The CDR3, as DNA: TGTGCCTGGACCCGGGACAGGGAAATGAACACTGAAGCTTTCTTT. The whole variable domain, filled in from reference TRBV30 and TRBJ1-1, reads SQTIHQWPATLVQPVGSPLSLECTVEGTSNPNLYWYRQAAGRGLQLLFYSVGIGQISSEVPQNLSASRPQDRQFILSSKKLLLSDSGFYLCAWTRDREMNTEAFFGQGTRLTVV.

The V and J genes are TRBV30 and TRBJ1-2; 7 nucleotides align to TRBD1. Unmatched junction bases numbered 7, after V lost 2 bases and J lost 7 bases. This CDR3 contains 13 residues. CDR1 is GTSNPN, CDR2 SVGIG, per germline (reference sequence). CDR3 coding DNA: TGTGCCTGGAGTAGGGGGACAGCCGGTGGCTACACCTTC. It specifies CAWSRGTAGGYTF.